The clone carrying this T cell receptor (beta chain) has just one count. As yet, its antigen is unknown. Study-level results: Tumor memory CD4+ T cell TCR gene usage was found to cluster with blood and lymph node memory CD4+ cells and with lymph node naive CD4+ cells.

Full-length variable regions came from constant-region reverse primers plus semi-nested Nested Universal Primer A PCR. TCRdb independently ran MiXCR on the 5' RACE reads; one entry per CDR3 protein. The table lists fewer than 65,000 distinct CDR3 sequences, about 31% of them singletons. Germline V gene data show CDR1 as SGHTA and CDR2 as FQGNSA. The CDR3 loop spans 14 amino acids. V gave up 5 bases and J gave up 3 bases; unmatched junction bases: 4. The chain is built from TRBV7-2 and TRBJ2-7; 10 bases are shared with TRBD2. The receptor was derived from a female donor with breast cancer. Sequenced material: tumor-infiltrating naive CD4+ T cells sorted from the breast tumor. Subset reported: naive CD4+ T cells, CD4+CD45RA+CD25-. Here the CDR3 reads CASSLTSGVYEQYF. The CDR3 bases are TGTGCCAGCAGCCTAACTAGCGGGGTCTACGAGCAGTACTTC. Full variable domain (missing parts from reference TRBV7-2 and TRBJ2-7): GAGVSQSPSNKVTEKGKDVELRCDPISGHTALYWYRQSLGQGLEFLIYFQGNSAPDKSGLPSDRFSAERTGGSVSTLTIQRTQQEDSAVYLCASSLTSGVYEQYFGPGTRLTVT.